This TCR beta chain was sequenced for a study of radiotherapy plus CTLA-4 blockade in lung cancer. Study-level background: Of the patients, 15% to 20% showed objective responses and about 30% attained disease control.

CDR3 size: 14 residues. Trimming took 2 bases from V and 0 from J, leaving 8 bases between them. The germline V gene encodes CDR1 MGHRA and CDR2 YSYEKL. Assay: immunoSEQ multiplex PCR; the TCRdb copy retains only in-frame clones and omits some. The profile shows approximately 80,000 clones, roughly 74% of them singletons. Patients had chemo-refractory metastatic non-small-cell lung cancer and received focal radiation plus CTLA-4 blockade that used ipilimumab. The gene calls are TRBV4-1 and TRBJ2-7, with D perhaps TRBD1 (5 bases). The TCR originated in a human donor with non-small cell lung cancer whose response to radiotherapy plus ipilimumab could not be evaluated. Sequences were derived from peripheral blood, sampled from a patient treated with radiotherapy plus ipilimumab. This CDR3 is CASSQSRVSYEQYF. The CDR3 nucleotides are TGCGCCAGCAGCCAATCCAGGGTCTCCTACGAGCAGTACTTC.